This passage covers 32 T cell receptor beta chains from one sample sequenced in a study of T-cell reconstitution after alpha-beta-depleted transplantation in children. Preparation of the TCRbeta library was carried out with unique molecular identifiers. A single record per CDR3 protein comes from TCRdb applying MiXCR to the PCR reads. The table lists some 440,000 distinct CDR3 sequences, 15% to 20% of them singletons, with just under 30% in the top ten. The material was PBMCs, mostly from graft donor cells, obtained 360 days after TCRalphabeta/CD19-depleted stem cell transplant. The receptors come from a boy in the first two years of life who had a stem cell transplant for Wiskott-Aldrich syndrome, so the T cells may come from the graft donor.

This clonotype was recorded at least ten times. The CDR3 bases are TGTGCCAGCTCACCACTACAGGGGGCGAACACCGGGGAGCTGTTTTTT. As protein: CASSPLQGANTGELFF. This sequence joins TRBV18 and TRBJ2-2; 8 bases fit TRBD1. This CDR3 region has 16 residues. Germline CDR1 KGHSH, CDR2 LQKENI. V shed 1 base, J shed 0 bases, and the junction held 1 base outside the gene matches.

This clonotype appeared many times. The J gene is TRBJ1-2, the V gene TRBV5-1; maybe TRBD1 (5 bases). Per germline, CDR1 SGHRS and CDR2 YFSETQ. This CDR3 region has 16 residues. V was clipped by 4 bases and J by 4 bases, with 20 bases between them. In nucleotides, the CDR3 is TGCGCCAGCAGCGTAACCGGGACCCCCGGCGGCTATGGCTACACCTTC. It translates to CASSVTGTPGGYGYTF. The variable domain in full, with the rest retrieved from reference TRBV5-1 and TRBJ1-2, is KAGVTQTPRYLIKTRGQQVTLSCSPISGHRSVSWYQQTPGQGLQFLFEYFSETQRNKGNFPGRFSGRQFSNSRSEMNVSTLELGDSALYLCASSVTGTPGGYGYTFGSGTRLTVV.

The chain has TRBV29-1 and TRBJ1-1, with D unresolved. The CDR3 extends over 12 amino acids. Germline-derived CDR1 and CDR2 are SQVTM and ANQGSEA. Trimming pared 7 bases from V and 6 bases from J, leaving 15 bases between. The CDR3 coding sequence is TGCAGCGCCGGGCAATGGTTGGCTGAAGCTTTCTTT. Translation gives CSAGQWLAEAFF.

The chain combines TRBV7-2 with TRBJ2-5; TRBD2 aligns across 13 bases. Germline assignment: CDR1 SGHTA and CDR2 FQGNSA. V gave up 2 bases and J gave up 3 bases; unmatched junction bases: 6. This CDR3 contains 17 residues. In DNA, the CDR3 is TGTGCCAGCAGCTTAAAACCGGGACTAGCGGGGAAAGAGACCCAGTACTTC. Residues: CASSLKPGLAGKETQYF.

This clonotype was observed a few times. The V and J genes are TRBV20-1 and TRBJ2-1, with 8 nucleotides matching TRBD2. Germline V gives CDR1 DFQATT, CDR2 SNEGSKA (reference sequence). CDR3 length: 16 residues. V was clipped by 3 bases and J by 5 bases; unmatched bases: 12. The DNA of the CDR3 is TGCAGTGCTAGGCGAGGACTAGCTTTGAAGAACAATGAGCAGTTCTTC. Protein: CSARRGLALKNNEQFF.

The V call is TRBV28, the J call TRBJ2-1; weak D call: TRBD1 (6 bases). Per germline, CDR1 MDHEN and CDR2 SYDVKM. The CDR3 is 15 amino acids. Trimming took off 4 bases at V and 2 bases at J, with 12 bases between the two ends. Here the CDR3 reads CASSSPRQAYNEQFF. The CDR3 DNA reads as TGTGCCAGCAGTTCCCCCAGACAGGCCTACAATGAGCAGTTCTTC.

Many counts were recorded for this clonotype. This chain's CDR3 is CASSSGWAGKETQYF. The CDR3 region has the DNA TGCGCCAGCAGCTCTGGCTGGGCCGGTAAGGAGACCCAGTACTTC. This chain joins TRBV5-1 and TRBJ2-5, with D unresolved. V lost 3 bases to trimming and J lost 5 bases, with 17 bases between them. CDR1 is SGHRS and CDR2 is YFSETQ in the germline V gene. This CDR3 spans 15 amino acids. The variable domain in full, completed from reference TRBV5-1 and TRBJ2-5, reads KAGVTQTPRYLIKTRGQQVTLSCSPISGHRSVSWYQQTPGQGLQFLFEYFSETQRNKGNFPGRFSGRQFSNSRSEMNVSTLELGDSALYLCASSSGWAGKETQYFGPGTRLLVL.

The J gene is TRBJ2-7, the V gene TRBV28; a possible D gene is TRBD1 (6 bases). Trimming shortened V by 2 bases and J by 2 bases, and 16 bases separated the two germline ends. The CDR3 contains 16 residues. Germline CDR1 MDHEN, CDR2 SYDVKM. CDR3 coding DNA: TGTGCCAGCAGTTTACAGCGGACAGTGCGGCCCTACGAGCAGTACTTC. This gives the protein CASSLQRTVRPYEQYF.

The rearrangement uses TRBV13 and TRBJ2-2; D gene uncertain. Trimming shortened V by 5 bases and J by 1 base, and 8 bases separated the two germline ends. Looked up from germline, CDR1 is PRHDT and CDR2 is FYEKMQ (reference sequence). This CDR3 comprises 14 residues. CDR3 nucleotides: TGTGCCAGCAGCCGCCTATTGAACACCGGGGAGCTGTTTTTT. Its translation is CASSRLLNTGELFF.

V and J are TRBV12-3 or TRBV12-4 and TRBJ2-5; D may be TRBD2 (7 bases). The V gene lost 6 bases and the J gene lost 7 bases, with 18 bases spanning the gap. This CDR3 is built from 14 residues. The chain's CDR3 is CASSGGRVASTQYF. In DNA, the CDR3 is TGTGCCAGCAGCGGGGGGCGGGTCGCTTCGACCCAGTACTTC.

The sample holds a few counts of this clonotype. The chain has TRBV6-5 and TRBJ2-2; D call uncertain. The CDR3 is 13 amino acids. Looked up from germline, CDR1 is MNHEY and CDR2 is SVGAGI. The ends were cut back, 0 bases at V and 10 bases at J, with 9 bases in the middle. CDR3 coding DNA: TGTGCCAGCAGTTACTCGGGCCCCGCGGAGCTGTTTTTT. Amino acid sequence: CASSYSGPAELFF.

This chain links TRBV24-1 with TRBJ2-2, with a weak D call TRBD1 (6 bases). Germline-derived CDR1 and CDR2 are KGHDR and SFDVKD. V was trimmed by 3 bases and J by 4 bases, leaving 17 bases between them. This CDR3 has 17 amino acids. The chain's CDR3 is CATSDPRSGQTTGELFF. The DNA for the CDR3 is TGTGCCACCAGTGATCCCCGGTCCGGACAGACCACCGGGGAGCTGTTTTTT.

This clonotype turned up a few times. The chain joins TRBV12-3 or TRBV12-4 to TRBJ1-2, with D tentatively TRBD1 (5 bases). Trimming pared 6 bases from V and 2 bases from J, leaving 10 bases between. The CDR3 is made up of 13 amino acids. The CDR3 DNA reads as TGTGCCAGCAGCTGGGGCGGAAACTATGGCTACACCTTC. Residues: CASSWGGNYGYTF.

The V gene is TRBV4-1, the J gene TRBJ2-7; the match to TRBD1 covers 8 bases. Germline V gives CDR1 MGHRA, CDR2 YSYEKL. This CDR3 region has 15 residues. Trimming took 3 bases from V and 3 from J; bases not matched to a gene: 7. The CDR3 DNA reads TGCGCCAGCAGCCAGCAGACAGGGGCGAGCTACGAGCAGTACTTC. Translation: CASSQQTGASYEQYF.

The J gene is TRBJ1-6, the V gene TRBV12-3 or TRBV12-4; a possible D gene is TRBD1 (6 bases). This CDR3 spans 13 amino acids. Trimming took off 2 bases at V and 10 bases at J, with 9 bases between the two ends. The CDR3: CASSLQGLSPLHF. CDR3 nucleotide sequence: TGTGCCAGCAGTTTACAGGGGTTGTCACCCCTCCACTTT.

V gene TRBV5-1 combines with J gene TRBJ2-7; TRBD2 matches 7 bases. The CDR3 covers 12 residues. V shed 3 bases and J 6 bases; nucleotides not matched to a gene: 3. Per the germline V gene, CDR1 is SGHRS and CDR2 is YFSETQ. The CDR3 DNA sequence: TGCGCCAGCAGCTGGAGCGGGGCCGAGCAGTACTTC. This encodes CASSWSGAEQYF. The full variable domain, in which reference TRBV5-1 and TRBJ2-7 provide the parts outside the CDR3, is KAGVTQTPRYLIKTRGQQVTLSCSPISGHRSVSWYQQTPGQGLQFLFEYFSETQRNKGNFPGRFSGRQFSNSRSEMNVSTLELGDSALYLCASSWSGAEQYFGPGTRLTVT.

The rearrangement links TRBV4-3 to TRBJ2-3; TRBD2 might be the D (6 bases). This CDR3 region has 18 residues. Germline lookup yields CDR1 LGHNA and CDR2 YSLEER. The V and J ends lost 1 base and 0 bases respectively, with 17 bases between them. This CDR3 is CASSQVGFGTWSTDTQYF. The CDR3 nucleotides are TGCGCCAGCAGCCAAGTCGGCTTTGGGACTTGGAGCACAGATACGCAGTATTTT.

This clonotype appeared a few times. J is TRBJ1-1 and V is TRBV28; a weak D match, TRBD1 (5 bases). Trimming left V 6 bases short and J 1 base short, with 12 bases between. CDR3 length: 14 residues. Germline CDR1 is MDHEN and CDR2 is SYDVKM. CDR3 loop: CASRPWDENTEAFF. The DNA for the CDR3 is TGTGCCAGCAGACCCTGGGACGAGAACACTGAAGCTTTCTTT.

This clonotype came up a few times. The chain carries TRBV24-1 and TRBJ2-5; D tentatively reads TRBD1 or TRBD2 (5 bases each). The V and J ends lost 10 bases and 1 base respectively, with 15 bases between them. CDR3 size: 14 residues. Per the germline V gene, CDR1 is KGHDR and CDR2 is SFDVKD. The CDR3 here is CATGTRDSQETQYF. CDR3 coding DNA: TGTGCCACTGGGACCCGAGATTCCCAAGAGACCCAGTACTTC.

The sample holds many counts of this clonotype. This sequence joins TRBV2 and TRBJ2-5, with a weak D call TRBD1 (6 bases). The CDR3 sequence is 14 residues long. Trimming cost V 4 bases and J 1 base, with 10 bases left between them. Germline V CDR1 and CDR2: SNHLY, FYNNEI. The CDR3 spells CASSAGRGQETQYF. The CDR3 DNA reads as TGTGCCAGCAGTGCCGGCAGGGGCCAAGAGACCCAGTACTTC.

The chain carries TRBV7-2 and TRBJ2-4; TRBD1 is a possible D gene (6 bases). CDR3 length: 13 residues. Germline CDR1 and CDR2: SGHTA and FQGNSA. Trimming shortened V by 0 bases and J by 9 bases, and 9 bases separated the two germline ends. The DNA for the CDR3 is TGTGCCAGCAGCTTAGCGATGGGGGCCATTCAGTACTTC. Protein product: CASSLAMGAIQYF.

The rearrangement links TRBV3-1 to TRBJ2-7, with D possibly TRBD1 on 5 matching bases. The germline V gene has CDR1 LGHDT and CDR2 YNNKEL (reference sequence). The CDR3 length is 15 residues. V lost 1 base, J lost 3 bases, and 13 bases lay in between. CDR3 in amino acids: CASSQGPGNLYEQYF. Here the CDR3 DNA reads TGTGCCAGCAGCCAAGGGCCAGGGAACCTCTACGAGCAGTACTTC.

The V call is TRBV10-3, the J call TRBJ1-1; TRBD1 matches at 8 bases. The CDR3 consists of 14 residues. Germline trimming cut 4 bases from V and 3 bases from J; bases unmatched to any gene: 4. CDR1 and CDR2 (germline): ENHRY, SYGVKD. CDR3 bases: TGTGCCATCAGTGTCGTGGACAGGGACACTGAAGCTTTCTTT. Its protein is CAISVVDRDTEAFF.

V gene TRBV3-1 combines with J gene TRBJ2-1; D not resolved. This CDR3 has 18 amino acids. The germline CDR1 and CDR2 sequences are LGHDT and YNNKEL (reference sequence). V was trimmed by 3 bases and J by 0 bases, leaving 18 bases between them. This chain's CDR3 is CASSHKMVVYSSYNEQFF. CDR3 nucleotide sequence: TGTGCCAGCAGCCACAAGATGGTCGTATATAGCTCCTACAATGAGCAGTTCTTC.

This chain joins TRBV2 and TRBJ2-1, with TRBD2 matching over 7 bases. In germline, CDR1 is SNHLY, CDR2 FYNNEI. V dropped 6 bases and J dropped 0; count of bases not matched to a gene: 8. This CDR3 contains 16 residues. The CDR3, as DNA: TGTGCCAGCAGCGTGCGACTAGCCCTCTCCTACAATGAGCAGTTCTTC. Translated: CASSVRLALSYNEQFF.

This clonotype has ten or more counts. V is TRBV29-1 and J is TRBJ2-7, with D perhaps TRBD2 (5 bases). V was shortened by 2 bases and J by 0 bases, with 8 bases between the two germline ends. CDR1 SQVTM and CDR2 ANQGSEA come from the germline V gene. The CDR3 totals 13 residues. CDR3: CSVEKDSSYEQYF. CDR3 in DNA: TGCAGCGTTGAAAAGGACTCCTCCTACGAGCAGTACTTC.

This clonotype has just a few counts. The V call is TRBV20-1, the J call TRBJ2-3; D is tentatively TRBD1 or TRBD2 (5 bases each). The CDR3 has 13 amino acids. V lost 6 bases and J lost 1, with 11 bases in between. Germline CDR1 is DFQATT and CDR2 is SNEGSKA (reference sequence). This CDR3 reads CSARETRTDTQYF. CDR3 coding DNA: TGCAGTGCCAGGGAGACCCGCACAGATACGCAGTATTTT.

This clonotype was counted between two and nine times. The CDR3 sequence is CASSFGWQGRDEQYF. The CDR3 DNA reads as TGTGCCAGCAGTTTTGGTTGGCAGGGGCGGGACGAGCAGTACTTC. V usage is TRBV12-3 or TRBV12-4 and J usage is TRBJ2-7, with a weak D call TRBD1 (6 bases). Trimming shortened V by 3 bases and J by 5 bases, and 17 bases separated the two germline ends. The CDR3 consists of 15 residues.

This clonotype was seen only a few times. The chain is built from TRBV12-3 or TRBV12-4 and TRBJ2-3; D not resolved. The CDR3 extends over 12 amino acids. The ends were cut back, 0 bases at V and 11 bases at J, with 9 bases in the middle. CDR3 amino acids: CASSLALPGQYF. CDR3 DNA sequence: TGTGCCAGCAGTTTAGCGCTCCCGGGGCAGTATTTT.

The chain joins TRBV11-2 to TRBJ2-3; 9 nucleotides match TRBD1. V shed 3 bases and J 7 bases; nucleotides not matched to a gene: 17. Germline values: CDR1 SGHAT, CDR2 FQNNGV. The CDR3 is made up of 18 amino acids. The CDR3 region is CASSFGPSPGQGRNTQYF. DNA of the CDR3: TGTGCCAGCAGCTTTGGTCCCAGTCCGGGACAGGGTCGAAATACGCAGTATTTT. The full variable domain, completed using reference TRBV11-2 and TRBJ2-3, is EAGVAQSPRYKIIEKRQSVAFWCNPISGHATLYWYQQILGQGPKLLIQFQNNGVVDDSQLPKDRFSAERLKGVDSTLKIQPAKLEDSAVYLCASSFGPSPGQGRNTQYFGPGTRLTVL.

This clonotype was seen only a few times. The V call is TRBV18, the J call TRBJ2-1, with 7 positions matching TRBD1. The germline V gene has CDR1 KGHSH and CDR2 LQKENI. CDR3 size: 14 residues. J lost 6 bases, V lost 3 bases, and 5 bases had no gene match. The CDR3 DNA is TGTGCCAGCTCACCCCTGACAGGGTTCAATGAGCAGTTCTTC. Its translation: CASSPLTGFNEQFF.

This clonotype was detected only a few times. V gene TRBV7-7 combines with J gene TRBJ2-2; the D gene is possibly TRBD2 (6 bases). Between the trimmed V and J ends, which lost 8 bases and 4 bases, there was a span of 17 bases. Germline CDR1 and CDR2: SSHAT and FNYEAQ (reference sequence). The CDR3 loop spans 15 amino acids. DNA for the CDR3: TGTGCCAGCCGTTCGGAGGGTTCCGGCACCGGGGAGCTGTTTTTT. Amino acid sequence: CASRSEGSGTGELFF.